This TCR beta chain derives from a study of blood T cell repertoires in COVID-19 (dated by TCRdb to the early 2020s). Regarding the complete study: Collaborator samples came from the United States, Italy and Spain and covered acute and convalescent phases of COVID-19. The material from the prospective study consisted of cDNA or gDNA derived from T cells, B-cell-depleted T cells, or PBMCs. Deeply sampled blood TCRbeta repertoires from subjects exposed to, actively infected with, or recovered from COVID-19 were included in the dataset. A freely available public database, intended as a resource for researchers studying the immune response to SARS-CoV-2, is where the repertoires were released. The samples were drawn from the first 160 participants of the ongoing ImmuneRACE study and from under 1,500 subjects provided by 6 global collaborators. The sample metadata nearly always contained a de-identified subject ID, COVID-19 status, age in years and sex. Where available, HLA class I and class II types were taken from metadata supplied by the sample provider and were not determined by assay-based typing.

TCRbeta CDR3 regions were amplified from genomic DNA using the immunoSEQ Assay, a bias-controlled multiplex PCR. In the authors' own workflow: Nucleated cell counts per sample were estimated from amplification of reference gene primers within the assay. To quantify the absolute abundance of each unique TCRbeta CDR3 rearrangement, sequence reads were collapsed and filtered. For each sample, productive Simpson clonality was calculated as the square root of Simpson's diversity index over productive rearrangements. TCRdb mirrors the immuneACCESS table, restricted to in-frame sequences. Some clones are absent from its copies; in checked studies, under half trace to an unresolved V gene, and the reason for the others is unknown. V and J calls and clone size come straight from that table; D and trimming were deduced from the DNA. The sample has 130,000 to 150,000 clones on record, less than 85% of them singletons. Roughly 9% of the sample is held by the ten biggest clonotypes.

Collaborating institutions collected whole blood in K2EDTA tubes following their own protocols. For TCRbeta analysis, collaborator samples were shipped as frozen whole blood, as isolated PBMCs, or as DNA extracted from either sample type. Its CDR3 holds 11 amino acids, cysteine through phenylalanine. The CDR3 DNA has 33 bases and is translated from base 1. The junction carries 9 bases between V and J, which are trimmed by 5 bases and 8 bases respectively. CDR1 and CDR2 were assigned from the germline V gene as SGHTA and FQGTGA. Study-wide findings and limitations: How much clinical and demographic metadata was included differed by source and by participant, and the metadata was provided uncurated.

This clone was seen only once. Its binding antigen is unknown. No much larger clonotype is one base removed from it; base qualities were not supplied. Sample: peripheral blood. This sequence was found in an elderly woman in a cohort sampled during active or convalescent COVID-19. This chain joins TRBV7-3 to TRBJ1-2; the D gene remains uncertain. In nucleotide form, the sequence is TGTGCCAGCAGCGCCGGGGAAGGCTACACCTTC. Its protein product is CASSAGEGYTF.